In this sample, the clone carrying this TCR beta chain turned up many times. Its antigen is unknown. These data originate in a study of regulatory T cells in long-lasting Graves disease. Stated time point: newly diagnosed GD, antithyroid drugs for less than 3 months. Extracted PBMC RNA gave rise to the TCR library. Each patient gave approximately 8.8 milliliters of EDTA-anticoagulated peripheral blood. V lost 6 bases to trimming and J lost 5 bases; unmatched junction nucleotides: 4. The CDR3 is 13 residues long. Germline V CDR1 and CDR2: SNHLY, FYNNEI. Study-level results: Newly diagnosed disease favored TRBV20-1 and TRBJ2-1 over persistent disease.

Assembly of TCR beta libraries relied on iRepertoire HTBI primers together with Arm-PCR of CDR3 regions. From the multiplex PCR reads, TCRdb called clonotypes with MiXCR, one entry per CDR3 protein. Of about 450,000 distinct CDR3 sequences in the sample, 15% to 20% were seen once. This sample also appeared in a second study, on T cells in Graves' hyperthyroidism and ophthalmopathy. That work states: The authors deemed Graves' hyperthyroidism stable absent ophthalmopathy progression within 18 months.

The rearrangement uses TRBV2 and TRBJ2-1; 7 nucleotides line up with TRBD1. The material sequenced was peripheral blood mononuclear cells (PBMCs), taken at new diagnosis, from a patient treated with antithyroid drugs. This sequence originates from a woman under 40 with Graves disease. The CDR3 region has the DNA TGTGCCAGCAGCGGGGACAGTAACAATGAGCAGTTCTTC. As protein: CASSGDSNNEQFF.